The subject of this entry is one T cell receptor (beta chain). Antigen: not known. This CDR3 has 15 amino acids. V lost 5 bases and J lost 6, with 19 bases in between. Germline V gene lookup returns CDR1 MNHEY and CDR2 SVGAGI. Sequencing used immunoSEQ multiplex PCR; TCRdb keeps in-frame clones, though not all of them. This sample has under 150,000 clones, with roughly 84% found just once. During the collection period, no donor immune events like infections were recorded. These data are taken from a study of identifying expanded T cells in peripheral blood. Study results and limitations: Technical replicates showed about 1.1 changed clones; roughly two weeks about 16; four weeks 19. Clone count variance between approximately two-week samples rose with total template count.

The receptor was isolated from a person between 18 and 75 years old in good health. The chain employs TRBV6-5 and TRBJ1-2, with TRBD1 as a possible D gene (6 bases). Specimen: blood. The CDR3 coding sequence is TGTGCCAGCAGTCTTGCAGCCACAGGGACTCATGGCTACACCTTC. Encoded protein: CASSLAATGTHGYTF.